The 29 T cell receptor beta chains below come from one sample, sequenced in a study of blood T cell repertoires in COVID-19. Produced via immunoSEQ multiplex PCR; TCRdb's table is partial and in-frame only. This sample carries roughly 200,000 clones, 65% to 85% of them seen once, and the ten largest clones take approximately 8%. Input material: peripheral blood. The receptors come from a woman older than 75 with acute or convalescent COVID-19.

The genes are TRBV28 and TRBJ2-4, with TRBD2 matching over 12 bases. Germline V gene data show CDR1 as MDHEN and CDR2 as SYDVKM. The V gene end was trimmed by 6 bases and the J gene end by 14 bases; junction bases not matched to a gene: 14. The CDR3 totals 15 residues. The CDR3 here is CASSPFRLAGAQEYF. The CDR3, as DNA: TGTGCCAGCAGCCCCTTCAGACTAGCGGGAGCCCAGGAGTACTTC.

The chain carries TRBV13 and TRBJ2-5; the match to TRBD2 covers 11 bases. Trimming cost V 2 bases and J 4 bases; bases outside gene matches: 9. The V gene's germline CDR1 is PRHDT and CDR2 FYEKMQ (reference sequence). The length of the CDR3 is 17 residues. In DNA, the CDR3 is TGTGCCAGCAGCTTAAAAATGGGGCTAGCGGGAGGAGAGACCCAGTACTTC. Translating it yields CASSLKMGLAGGETQYF.

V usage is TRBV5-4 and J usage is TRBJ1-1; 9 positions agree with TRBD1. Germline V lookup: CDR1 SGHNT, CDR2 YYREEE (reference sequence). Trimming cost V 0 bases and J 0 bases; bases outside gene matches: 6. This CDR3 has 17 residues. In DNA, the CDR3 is TGTGCCAGCAGCTTGGCCGGGACAGGGAAATTGAACACTGAAGCTTTCTTT. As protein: CASSLAGTGKLNTEAFF.

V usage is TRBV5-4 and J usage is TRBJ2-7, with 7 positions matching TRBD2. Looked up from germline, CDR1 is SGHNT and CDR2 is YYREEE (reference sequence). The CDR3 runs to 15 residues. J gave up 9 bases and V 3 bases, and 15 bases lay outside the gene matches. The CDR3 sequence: CASSSPAGTDVGQYF. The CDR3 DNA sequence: TGTGCCAGCAGCTCACCAGCGGGAACCGACGTGGGGCAGTACTTC.

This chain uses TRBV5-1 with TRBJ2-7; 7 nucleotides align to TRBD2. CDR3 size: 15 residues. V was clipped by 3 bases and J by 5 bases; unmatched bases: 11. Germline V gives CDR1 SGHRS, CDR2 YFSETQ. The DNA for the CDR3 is TGCGCCAGCAGCTGGCAGGGACTACCTCTCGACGAGCAGTACTTC. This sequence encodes CASSWQGLPLDEQYF.

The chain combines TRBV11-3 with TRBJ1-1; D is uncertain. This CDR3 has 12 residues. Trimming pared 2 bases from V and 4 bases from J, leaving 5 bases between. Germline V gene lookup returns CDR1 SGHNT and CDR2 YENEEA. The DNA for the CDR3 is TGTGCCAGCAGCTTAACTAGCACTGAAGCTTTCTTT. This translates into CASSLTSTEAFF. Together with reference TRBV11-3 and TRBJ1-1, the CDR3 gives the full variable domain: EAGVVQSPRYKIIEKKQPVAFWCNPISGHNTLYWYLQNLGQGPELLIRYENEEAVDDSQLPKDRFSAERLKGVDSTLKIQPAELGDSAVYLCASSLTSTEAFFGQGTRLTVV.

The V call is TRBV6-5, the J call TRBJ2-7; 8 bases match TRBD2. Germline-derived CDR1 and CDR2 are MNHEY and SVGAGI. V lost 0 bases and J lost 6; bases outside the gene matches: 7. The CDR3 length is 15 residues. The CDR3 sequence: CASSYSAGGESEQYF. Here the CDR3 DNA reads TGTGCCAGCAGTTACTCCGCGGGGGGAGAGAGCGAGCAGTACTTC.

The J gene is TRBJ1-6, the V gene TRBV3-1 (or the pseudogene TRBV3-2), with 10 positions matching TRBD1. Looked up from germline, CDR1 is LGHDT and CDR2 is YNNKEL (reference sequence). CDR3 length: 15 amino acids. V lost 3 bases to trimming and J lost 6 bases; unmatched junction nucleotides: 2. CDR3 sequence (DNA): TGTGCCAGCAGCCAGGGGACAGGGGTTAATTCACCCCTCCACTTT. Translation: CASSQGTGVNSPLHF.

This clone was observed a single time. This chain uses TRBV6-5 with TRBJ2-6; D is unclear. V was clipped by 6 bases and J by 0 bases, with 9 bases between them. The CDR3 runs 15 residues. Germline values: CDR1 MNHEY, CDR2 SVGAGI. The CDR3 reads CASSPFSSGANVLTF. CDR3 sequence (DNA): TGTGCCAGCAGCCCCTTTAGCTCTGGGGCCAACGTCCTGACTTTC.

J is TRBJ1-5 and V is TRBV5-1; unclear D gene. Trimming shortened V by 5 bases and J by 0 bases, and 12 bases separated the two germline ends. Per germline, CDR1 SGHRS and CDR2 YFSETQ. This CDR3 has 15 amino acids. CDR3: CASRRDADSNQPQHF. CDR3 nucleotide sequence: TGCGCCAGCAGAAGAGATGCGGATAGCAATCAGCCCCAGCATTTT.

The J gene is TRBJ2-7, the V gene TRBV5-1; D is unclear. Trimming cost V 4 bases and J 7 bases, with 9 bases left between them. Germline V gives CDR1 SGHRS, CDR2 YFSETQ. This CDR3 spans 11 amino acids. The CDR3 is CASSALREQYF. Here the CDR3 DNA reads TGCGCCAGCAGCGCGCTGAGAGAGCAGTACTTC.

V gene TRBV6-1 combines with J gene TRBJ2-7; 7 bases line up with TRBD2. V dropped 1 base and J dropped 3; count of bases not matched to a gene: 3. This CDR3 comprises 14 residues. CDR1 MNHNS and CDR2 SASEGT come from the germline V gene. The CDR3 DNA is TGTGCCAGCAGTGAAGTCCGGGAGGTCTACGAGCAGTACTTC. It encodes CASSEVREVYEQYF.

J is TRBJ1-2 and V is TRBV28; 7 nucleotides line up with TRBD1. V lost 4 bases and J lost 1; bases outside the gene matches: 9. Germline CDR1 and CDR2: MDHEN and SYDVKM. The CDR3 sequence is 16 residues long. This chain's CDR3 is CASSSWTGPLNYGYTF. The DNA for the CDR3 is TGTGCCAGCAGTTCTTGGACAGGACCGCTTAACTATGGCTACACCTTC.

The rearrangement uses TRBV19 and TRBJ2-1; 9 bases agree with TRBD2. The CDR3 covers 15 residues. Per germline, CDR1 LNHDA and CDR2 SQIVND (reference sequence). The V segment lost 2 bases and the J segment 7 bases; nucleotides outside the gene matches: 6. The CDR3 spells CASSIRREGLNEQFF. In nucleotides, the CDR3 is TGTGCCAGTAGTATACGGCGGGAGGGCCTAAATGAGCAGTTCTTC.

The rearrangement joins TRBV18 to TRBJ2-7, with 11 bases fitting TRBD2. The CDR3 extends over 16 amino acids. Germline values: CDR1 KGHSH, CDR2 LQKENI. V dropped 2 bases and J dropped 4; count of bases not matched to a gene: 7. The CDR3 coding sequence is TGTGCCAGCTCACCAAGTACTAGCGGGAGTAGGTACGAGCAGTACTTC. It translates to CASSPSTSGSRYEQYF. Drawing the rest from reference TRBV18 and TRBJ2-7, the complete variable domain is NAGVMQNPRHLVRRRGQEARLRCSPMKGHSHVYWYRQLPEEGLKFMVYLQKENIIDESGMPKERFSAEFPKEGPSILRIQQVVRGDSAAYFCASSPSTSGSRYEQYFGPGTRLTVT.

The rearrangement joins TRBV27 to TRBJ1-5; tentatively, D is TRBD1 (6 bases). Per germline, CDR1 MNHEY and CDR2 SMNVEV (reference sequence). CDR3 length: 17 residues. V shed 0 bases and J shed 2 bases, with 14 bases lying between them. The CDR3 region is CASSLSGLYRGNQPQHF. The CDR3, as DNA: TGTGCCAGCAGTTTATCGGGCTTGTACAGGGGCAATCAGCCCCAGCATTTT.

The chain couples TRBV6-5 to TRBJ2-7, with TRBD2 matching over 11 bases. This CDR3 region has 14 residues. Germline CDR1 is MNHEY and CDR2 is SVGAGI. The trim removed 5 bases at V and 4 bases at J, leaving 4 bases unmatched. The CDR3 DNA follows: TGTGCCAGCAGTCCCGGGACTAGCGGTTACGAGCAGTACTTC. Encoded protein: CASSPGTSGYEQYF.

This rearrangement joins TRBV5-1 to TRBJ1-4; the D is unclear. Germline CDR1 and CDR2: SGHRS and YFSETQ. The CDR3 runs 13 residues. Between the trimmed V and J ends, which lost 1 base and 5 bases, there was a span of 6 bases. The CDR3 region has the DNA TGCGCCAGCAGCTTGACAGAGAATGAAAAACTGTTTTTT. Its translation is CASSLTENEKLFF.

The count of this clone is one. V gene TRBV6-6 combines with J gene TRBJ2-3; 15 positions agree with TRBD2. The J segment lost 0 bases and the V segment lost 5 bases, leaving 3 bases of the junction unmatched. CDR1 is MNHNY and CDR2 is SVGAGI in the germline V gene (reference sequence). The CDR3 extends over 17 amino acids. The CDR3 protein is CASSPGLAGGSTDTQYF. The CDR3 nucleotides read TGTGCCAGCAGTCCCGGACTAGCGGGAGGGAGCACAGATACGCAGTATTTT.

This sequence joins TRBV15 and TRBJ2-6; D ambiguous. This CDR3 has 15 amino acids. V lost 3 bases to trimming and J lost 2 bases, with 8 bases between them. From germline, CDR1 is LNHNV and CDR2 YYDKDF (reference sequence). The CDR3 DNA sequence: TGTGCCACCAGCAGCCGACAAGCTGGGGCCAACGTCCTGACTTTC. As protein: CATSSRQAGANVLTF. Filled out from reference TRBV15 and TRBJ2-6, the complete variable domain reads DAMVIQNPRYQVTQFGKPVTLSCSQTLNHNVMYWYQQKSSQAPKLLFHYYDKDFNNEADTPDNFQSRRPNTSFCFLDIRSPGLGDTAMYLCATSSRQAGANVLTFGAGSRLTVL.

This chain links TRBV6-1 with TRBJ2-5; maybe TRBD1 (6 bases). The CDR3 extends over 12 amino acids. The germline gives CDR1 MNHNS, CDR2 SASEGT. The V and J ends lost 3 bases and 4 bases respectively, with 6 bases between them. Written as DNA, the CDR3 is TGTGCCAGCAGTGACAGGGGAGAGACCCAGTACTTC. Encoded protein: CASSDRGETQYF.

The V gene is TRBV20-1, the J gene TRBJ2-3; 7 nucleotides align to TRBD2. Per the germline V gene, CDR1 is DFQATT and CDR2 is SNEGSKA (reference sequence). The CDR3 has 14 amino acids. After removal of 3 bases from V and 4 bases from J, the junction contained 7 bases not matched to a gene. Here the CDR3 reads CSASGRGGPDTQYF. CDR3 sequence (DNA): TGCAGTGCTAGTGGCCGGGGAGGGCCAGATACGCAGTATTTT.

The CDR3 DNA reads as TGTGCCAGCAGCTCCTACGGGACAGGGGGTGAGGATACGCAGTATTTT. Protein sequence: CASSSYGTGGEDTQYF. The chain has TRBV7-3 and TRBJ2-3; 11 bases are a match to TRBD1. CDR3 length equals 16 residues. The V gene end was trimmed by 4 bases and the J gene end by 6 bases; junction bases not matched to a gene: 9. CDR1 SGHTA and CDR2 FQGTGA come from the germline V gene. The whole variable domain, filled in from reference TRBV7-3 and TRBJ2-3, reads GAGVSQTPSNKVTEKGKYVELRCDPISGHTALYWYRQSLGQGPEFLIYFQGTGAADDSGLPNDRFFAVRPEGSVSTLKIQRTERGDSAVYLCASSSYGTGGEDTQYFGPGTRLTVL.

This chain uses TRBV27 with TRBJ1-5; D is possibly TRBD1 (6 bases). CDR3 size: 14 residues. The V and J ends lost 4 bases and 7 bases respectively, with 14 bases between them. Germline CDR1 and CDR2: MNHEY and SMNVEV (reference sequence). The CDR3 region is CASSSPARGQPQHF. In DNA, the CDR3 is TGTGCCAGCAGTTCCCCGGCAAGGGGGCAGCCCCAGCATTTT.

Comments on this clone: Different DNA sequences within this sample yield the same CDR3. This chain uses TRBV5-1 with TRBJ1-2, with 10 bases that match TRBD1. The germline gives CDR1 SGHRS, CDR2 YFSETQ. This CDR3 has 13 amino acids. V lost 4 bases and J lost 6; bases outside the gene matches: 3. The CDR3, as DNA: TGCGCCAGCAGCCCGGGACAGGGGCATGGCTACACCTTC. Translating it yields CASSPGQGHGYTF. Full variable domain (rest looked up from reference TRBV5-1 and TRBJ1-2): KAGVTQTPRYLIKTRGQQVTLSCSPISGHRSVSWYQQTPGQGLQFLFEYFSETQRNKGNFPGRFSGRQFSNSRSEMNVSTLELGDSALYLCASSPGQGHGYTFGSGTRLTVV.

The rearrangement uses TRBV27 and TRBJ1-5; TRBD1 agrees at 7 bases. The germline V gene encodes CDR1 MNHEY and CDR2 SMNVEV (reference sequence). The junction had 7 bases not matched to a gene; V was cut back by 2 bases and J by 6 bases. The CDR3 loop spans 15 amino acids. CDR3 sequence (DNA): TGTGCCAGCAGTTTAGAAGGGGGCGGAAGTCAGCCCCAGCATTTT. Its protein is CASSLEGGGSQPQHF.

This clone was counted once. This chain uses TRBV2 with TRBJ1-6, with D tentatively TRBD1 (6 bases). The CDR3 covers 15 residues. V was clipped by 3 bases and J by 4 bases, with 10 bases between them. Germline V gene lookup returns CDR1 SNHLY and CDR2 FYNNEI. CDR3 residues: CASSDIGQYNSPLHF. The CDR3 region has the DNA TGTGCCAGCAGTGATATCGGACAGTATAATTCACCCCTCCACTTT.

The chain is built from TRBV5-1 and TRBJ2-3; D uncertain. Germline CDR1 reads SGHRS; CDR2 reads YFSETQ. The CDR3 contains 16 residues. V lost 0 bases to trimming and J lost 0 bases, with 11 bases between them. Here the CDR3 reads CASSLVRNPSTDTQYF. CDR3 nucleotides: TGCGCCAGCAGCTTGGTGCGGAACCCTAGCACAGATACGCAGTATTTT.

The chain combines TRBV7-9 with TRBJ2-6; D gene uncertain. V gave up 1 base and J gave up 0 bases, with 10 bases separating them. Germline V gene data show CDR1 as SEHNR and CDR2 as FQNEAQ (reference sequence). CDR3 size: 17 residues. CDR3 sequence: CASSLEGGSSGANVLTF. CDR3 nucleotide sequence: TGTGCCAGCAGCTTAGAAGGCGGATCCTCTGGGGCCAACGTCCTGACTTTC.